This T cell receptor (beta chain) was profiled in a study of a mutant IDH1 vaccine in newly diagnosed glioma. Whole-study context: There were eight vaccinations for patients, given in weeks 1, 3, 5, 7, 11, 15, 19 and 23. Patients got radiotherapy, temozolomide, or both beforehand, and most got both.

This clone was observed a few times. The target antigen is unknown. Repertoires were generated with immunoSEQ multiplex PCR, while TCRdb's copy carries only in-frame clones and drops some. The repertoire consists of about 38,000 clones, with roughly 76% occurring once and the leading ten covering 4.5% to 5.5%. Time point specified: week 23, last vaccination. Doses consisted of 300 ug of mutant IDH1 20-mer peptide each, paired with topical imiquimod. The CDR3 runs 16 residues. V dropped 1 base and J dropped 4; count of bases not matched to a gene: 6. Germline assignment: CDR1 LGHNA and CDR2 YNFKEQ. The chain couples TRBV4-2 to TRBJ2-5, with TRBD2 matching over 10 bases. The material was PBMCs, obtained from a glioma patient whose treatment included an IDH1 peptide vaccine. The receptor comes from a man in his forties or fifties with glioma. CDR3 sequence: CASSQVLAGALETQYF. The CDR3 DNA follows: TGTGCCAGCAGCCAAGTCCTAGCGGGGGCCCTAGAGACCCAGTACTTC.